These 29 T cell receptor beta chains were sequenced from one sample in a study of blood T cells in healthy people across ages. Then a second PCR, running roughly 6 to 11 cycles, was carried out with a sample-barcoded 5' primer and a J-beta primer mix. TCRdb itself ran the 5' RACE reads through MiXCR, one entry per CDR3 protein. The sample consists of hundreds of thousands of distinct CDR3 sequences, around 54% of them appearing once. What was sequenced was blood. The receptors originated from a man aged 60 to 69 in good health.

The V call is TRBV4-1, the J call TRBJ1-4; 7 nucleotides line up with TRBD1. The CDR3 extends over 16 amino acids. With V trimmed by 4 bases and J by 4 bases, 9 bases remained unmatched. Germline V lookup: CDR1 MGHRA, CDR2 YSYEKL. The chain's CDR3 is CASSLAGTDFNEKLFF. CDR3 nucleotides: TGCGCCAGCAGCCTTGCCGGGACAGACTTTAATGAAAAACTGTTTTTT.

This clonotype has a handful of counts. The CDR3 is CASSDWLQGYETQYF. Here the CDR3 DNA reads TGTGCCAGCAGTGATTGGCTACAGGGTTACGAGACCCAGTACTTC. The rearrangement links TRBV2 to TRBJ2-5; TRBD1 is a possible D gene (6 bases). Per germline, CDR1 SNHLY and CDR2 FYNNEI. This CDR3 has 15 amino acids. Between the trimmed V and J ends, which lost 3 bases and 5 bases, there was a span of 16 bases.

J is TRBJ2-4 and V is TRBV5-1, with D maybe TRBD2 (6 bases). This CDR3 is built from 14 residues. CDR1 is SGHRS and CDR2 is YFSETQ in the germline V gene. The V and J ends lost 1 base and 5 bases respectively, with 10 bases between them. The CDR3 DNA sequence: TGCGCCAGCAGCTTGTGGGGGGACGAAAACATTCAGTACTTC. Its translation: CASSLWGDENIQYF.

This chain joins TRBV6-5 and TRBJ2-7, with D perhaps TRBD2 (7 bases). V was trimmed by 2 bases and J by 3 bases, leaving 14 bases between them. The germline V gene encodes CDR1 MNHEY and CDR2 SVGAGI. The CDR3 runs 15 residues. CDR3 DNA sequence: TGTGCCAGCAGTTACGGGGGGGGGCGAAACTACGAGCAGTACTTC. Translating gives CASSYGGGRNYEQYF.

The chain couples TRBV20-1 to TRBJ2-1; weak D call: TRBD2 (6 bases). The CDR3 consists of 13 residues. Germline values: CDR1 DFQATT, CDR2 SNEGSKA (reference sequence). The V and J ends lost 6 bases and 7 bases respectively, with 16 bases between them. CDR3 bases: TGCAGTGCCACCAGGGACTTCCCTAATGAGCAGTTCTTC. Protein: CSATRDFPNEQFF.

The chain has TRBV5-1 and TRBJ1-2, with 9 bases that match TRBD1. This CDR3 is 12 amino acids long. V was pared by 0 bases and J by 10 bases, with 1 base of the junction left unmatched. Germline V gene data show CDR1 as SGHRS and CDR2 as YFSETQ. The CDR3 sequence is CASSLGDRDYTF. The CDR3 region has the DNA TGCGCCAGCAGCTTGGGGGACAGGGACTACACCTTC.

There are a few counts of this clonotype. The CDR3 spells CASSPGTSGGLSYNEQFF. Here the CDR3 DNA reads TGTGCTAGTTCCCCCGGGACTAGCGGGGGCCTATCCTACAATGAGCAGTTCTTC. The chain recombines TRBV12-5 with TRBJ2-1, with 14 bases aligning to TRBD2. The CDR3 has 18 residues. Germline CDR1 and CDR2: LGHNT and FRNRAP. Trimming took 8 bases from V and 1 from J; bases not matched to a gene: 10.

The rearrangement links TRBV20-1 to TRBJ2-5; 13 bases map to TRBD2. Germline loops: CDR1 DFQATT, CDR2 SNEGSKA (reference sequence). V shed 2 bases and J 1 base; nucleotides not matched to a gene: 7. The CDR3 sequence is 17 residues long. Here the CDR3 DNA reads TGCAGTGCTAGACCGGCGACTAGCGGGGGGCCCCAAGAGACCCAGTACTTC. It specifies CSARPATSGGPQETQYF.

This rearrangement joins TRBV2 to TRBJ1-1, with a possible D match to TRBD1 (5 bases). With 3 bases removed from V and 5 bases from J, the gap between germline ends came to 16 bases. The CDR3 spans 15 residues. Germline lookup yields CDR1 SNHLY and CDR2 FYNNEI. This chain's CDR3 is CASSESGLVGTEAFF. The CDR3 DNA reads as TGTGCCAGCAGTGAGTCAGGGCTAGTGGGTACTGAAGCTTTCTTT.

At least ten counts were recorded for this clonotype. The chain has TRBV20-1 and TRBJ2-5; no definite D call. This CDR3 comprises 13 residues. The ends were cut back, 4 bases at V and 2 bases at J, with 11 bases in the middle. CDR1 is DFQATT and CDR2 is SNEGSKA in the germline V gene (reference sequence). CDR3 coding DNA: TGCAGTGCTAACCCCGAAGATCAAGAGACCCAGTACTTC. Translating gives CSANPEDQETQYF.

The genes are TRBV6-1 and TRBJ2-3; 8 bases are a match to TRBD1. Germline CDR1 and CDR2: MNHNS and SASEGT. V trimming: 6 bases; J trimming: 4 bases; junction bases outside the gene matches: 9. The CDR3 is 15 amino acids. The CDR3 sequence is CASRSGQGIADTQYF. The DNA for the CDR3 is TGTGCCAGCAGGTCTGGACAGGGAATAGCAGATACGCAGTATTTT.

As to this clonotype: A read error may account for a junction end that differs from germline. The gene calls are TRBV4-2 and TRBJ2-1; 11 bases are a match to TRBD2. The CDR3 extends over 18 amino acids. The germline V gene encodes CDR1 LGHNA and CDR2 YNFKEQ. The CDR3 protein is CASGQVDSGGASYNEQFF. CDR3 sequence (DNA): TGTGCCAGCGGCCAAGTGGATAGCGGGGGGGCCTCCTACAATGAGCAGTTCTTC.

J is TRBJ1-1 and V is TRBV20-1, with 7 bases that match TRBD1. Unmatched junction bases numbered 9, after V lost 0 bases and J lost 8 bases. Germline assignment: CDR1 DFQATT and CDR2 SNEGSKA (reference sequence). The CDR3 runs 14 residues. The CDR3 reads CSARDQARGGEAFF. DNA for the CDR3: TGCAGTGCTAGAGATCAAGCCAGGGGGGGGGAAGCTTTCTTT.

In its sample, this clonotype was seen many times. The CDR3: CASSQDSHDYTDTQYF. DNA for the CDR3: TGTGCCAGCAGCCAAGACTCCCACGACTACACAGATACGCAGTATTTT. The V gene is TRBV3-1, the J gene TRBJ2-3; D may be TRBD2 (5 bases). The CDR3 contains 16 residues. V lost 0 bases to trimming and J lost 2 bases, with 12 bases between them. Per germline, CDR1 LGHDT and CDR2 YNNKEL (reference sequence).

The genes are TRBV20-1 and TRBJ2-7; D is perhaps TRBD1 or TRBD2 (5 bases each). The CDR3 covers 14 residues. V was trimmed by 6 bases and J by 0 bases, leaving 15 bases between them. CDR1 DFQATT and CDR2 SNEGSKA come from the germline V gene (reference sequence). The CDR3 loop is CSARDGTDSYEQYF. In DNA, the CDR3 is TGCAGTGCCAGGGACGGGACGGACTCCTACGAGCAGTACTTC.

The genes are TRBV9 and TRBJ2-1; TRBD1 agrees at 9 bases. With 2 bases clipped from V and 5 bases from J, the junction kept 8 bases outside the gene matches. Germline loops: CDR1 SGDLS, CDR2 YYNGEE. The CDR3 loop spans 16 amino acids. CDR3 DNA: TGTGCCAGCAGCGTTGCCGGGACAGGGTCCAACAATGAGCAGTTCTTC. Its translation is CASSVAGTGSNNEQFF.

This clonotype was counted a few times. The chain recombines TRBV20-1 with TRBJ2-5; 15 nucleotides line up with TRBD2. The CDR3 length is 17 residues. V lost 2 bases, J lost 7 bases, and 11 bases stayed unmatched. Germline V gene sequence: CDR1 DFQATT, CDR2 SNEGSKA (reference sequence). The CDR3 DNA sequence: TGCAGTGCTAGACCTCCCGGGACTAGCGGGGGGTACCCGACCCAGTACTTC. It specifies CSARPPGTSGGYPTQYF.

The rearrangement uses TRBV6-6 and TRBJ2-5; 13 bases map to TRBD2. V lost 6 bases, J lost 0 bases, and 7 bases stayed unmatched. CDR3 length: 17 amino acids. Germline lookup yields CDR1 MNHNY and CDR2 SVGAGI (reference sequence). The CDR3 here is CASSGLAGDSYQETQYF. CDR3 in DNA: TGTGCCAGCAGCGGACTAGCGGGGGACTCGTACCAAGAGACCCAGTACTTC.

The rearrangement links TRBV6-1 to TRBJ2-6; no clear D gene. V lost 7 bases, J lost 4 bases, and 11 bases lay in between. CDR1 is MNHNS and CDR2 is SASEGT in the germline V gene. CDR3 length: 14 amino acids. This CDR3 reads CASTPQSGANVLTF. CDR3 coding DNA: TGTGCCAGCACTCCGCAGTCCGGGGCCAACGTCCTGACTTTC.

This clonotype was recorded a few times. This sequence joins TRBV3-1 and TRBJ2-4, with TRBD2 matching over 10 bases. This CDR3 contains 13 residues. CDR1 LGHDT and CDR2 YNNKEL come from the germline V gene (reference sequence). Trimming removed 6 bases from V and 7 bases from J; junction bases left unmatched: 3. For the CDR3, the DNA is TGTGCCAGCAGTCCTAGCGGGGGTAACATTCAGTACTTC. Translating it yields CASSPSGGNIQYF.

V gene TRBV6-1 combines with J gene TRBJ1-1, with D perhaps TRBD1 (5 bases). The length of the CDR3 is 13 residues. V was pared by 7 bases and J by 0 bases, with 9 bases between. In germline, CDR1 is MNHNS, CDR2 SASEGT. The CDR3 reads CASTDSVNTEAFF. DNA of the CDR3: TGTGCCAGCACCGACAGCGTGAACACTGAAGCTTTCTTT.

This clonotype was seen only a few times. This chain links TRBV25-1 with TRBJ2-3; 10 nucleotides agree with TRBD2. CDR3 size: 14 residues. After removal of 8 bases from V and 4 bases from J, the junction contained 6 bases not matched to a gene. Germline CDR1 reads MGHDK; CDR2 reads SYGVNS. CDR3 loop: CASSSGGAPDTQYF. CDR3 nucleotides: TGTGCCAGCTCGAGCGGGGGGGCACCAGATACGCAGTATTTT.

The chain joins TRBV29-1 to TRBJ2-3; 7 bases are shared with TRBD2. This CDR3 has 16 amino acids. Germline lookup yields CDR1 SQVTM and CDR2 ANQGSEA. With V trimmed by 2 bases and J by 5 bases, 13 bases remained unmatched. CDR3 amino acids: CSVELAARGIRDTQYF. CDR3 nucleotides: TGCAGCGTTGAACTAGCGGCCCGAGGGATTAGAGATACGCAGTATTTT.

This clonotype was observed a few times. An end of the junction differs from the germline gene, which may be a read error. The rearrangement joins TRBV2 to TRBJ2-3; tentative D call: TRBD2 (5 bases). This CDR3 has 13 amino acids. Germline assignment: CDR1 SNHLY and CDR2 FYNNEI. The CDR3 reads CASSDGRADTQYF. For the CDR3, the DNA is TGTGCTAGCAGTGATGGGCGGGCAGATACGCAGTATTTT.

J is TRBJ1-4 and V is TRBV12-3 or TRBV12-4; no firm D call. With 1 base removed from V and 5 bases from J, the gap between germline ends came to 8 bases. The CDR3 loop spans 14 amino acids. In DNA form, the CDR3 reads TGTGCCAGCAGTTTAGTGGGCCGCAATGAAAAACTGTTTTTT. This translates into CASSLVGRNEKLFF.

This clonotype appeared many times. V and J are TRBV7-2 and TRBJ2-7, with D hard to call. Germline CDR1 and CDR2: SGHTA and FQGNSA. This CDR3 is 11 amino acids long. V was cut by 1 base and J by 5 bases, with 3 bases left in between. This CDR3 is CASSLVHEQYF. The CDR3 DNA follows: TGTGCCAGCAGCTTAGTCCACGAGCAGTACTTC.

The gene calls are TRBV6-5 and TRBJ1-2; unclear D gene. Trimming shortened V by 2 bases and J by 4 bases, and 11 bases separated the two germline ends. CDR3 length equals 14 residues. CDR1 is MNHEY and CDR2 is SVGAGI in the germline V gene. CDR3 in amino acids: CASSYRSLSYGYTF. DNA for the CDR3: TGTGCCAGCAGTTACAGGAGCCTGAGCTATGGCTACACCTTC.

This clonotype turned up a few times. The V and J genes are TRBV3-1 and TRBJ2-3, with D uncertain. Germline V gene data show CDR1 as LGHDT and CDR2 as YNNKEL (reference sequence). V was cut by 1 base and J by 7 bases, with 9 bases left in between. The CDR3 covers 13 residues. The CDR3 DNA reads as TGTGCCAGCAGCCAAGGTTTAAGGAATACGCAGTATTTT. Its translation is CASSQGLRNTQYF.

This clonotype was counted between two and nine times. This chain uses TRBV7-2 with TRBJ2-3; D is undetermined. Between the trimmed V and J ends, which lost 6 bases and 4 bases, there was a span of 11 bases. In germline, CDR1 is SGHTA, CDR2 FQGNSA. The CDR3 runs to 13 residues. CDR3 sequence (DNA): TGTGCCAGCAGAAAAAACGGGCCAGATACGCAGTATTTT. It translates to CASRKNGPDTQYF.